The 9 T cell receptor beta chains below all came from one sample that was sequenced in a study of human T cells and chemical hapten exposure (dated by TCRdb to 2020 to 2022). The library was obtained by RACE. Sequenced on a NextSeq 500. TCRdb passed the public sequencing reads through fastp at Q25 and MiXCR, retaining productive beta sequences. Under each unique CDR3 protein, matching rows form one entry showing the most common genes and DNA. The sample has fewer than 350,000 distinct CDR3 sequences on record, roughly 7.7% of them singletons. Clones ranked in the top ten supply 1.2% of the sample. Explained via the paper, the time point label denotes: pre-sensitization, week 0. The sample's treatment or condition label is to be understood as: therapeutic diphenylcyclopropenone sensitization with weekly scalp DPC. The sequencing used whole blood, collected in connection with sensitization to the hapten diphenylcyclopropenone (DPC). Source of these receptors: a man aged 18-30 years with alopecia areata. Some clones in this sample may be carry-over from other donors' samples.

There are a few counts of this clonotype. V gene TRBV25-1 combines with J gene TRBJ2-1; 9 bases are a match to TRBD2. The CDR3 totals 16 residues. J gave up 5 bases and V 0 bases, and 5 bases lay outside the gene matches. Germline lookup yields CDR1 MGHDK and CDR2 SYGVNS. The CDR3 DNA follows: TGTGCCAGCAGTGAATATGGCGGGGGGGCCCACAATGAGCAGTTCTTC. This codes for CASSEYGGGAHNEQFF.

The chain carries TRBV7-2 and TRBJ2-3; 16 nucleotides line up with TRBD2. V dropped 1 base and J dropped 4; count of bases not matched to a gene: 2. The CDR3 consists of 17 residues. CDR1 SGHTA and CDR2 FQGNSA come from the germline V gene. CDR3: CASSLVGTSGGADTQYF. DNA of the CDR3: TGTGCCAGCAGCTTAGTGGGGACTAGCGGGGGGGCAGATACGCAGTATTTT. Full variable domain (remainder filled in from reference TRBV7-2 and TRBJ2-3): GAGVSQSPSNKVTEKGKDVELRCDPISGHTALYWYRQSLGQGLEFLIYFQGNSAPDKSGLPSDRFSAERTGGSVSTLTIQRTQQEDSAVYLCASSLVGTSGGADTQYFGPGTRLTVL.

The sample holds a few counts of this clonotype. V usage is TRBV7-9 and J usage is TRBJ1-3; possibly TRBD1 for D (6 bases). Germline CDR1 and CDR2: SEHNR and FQNEAQ (reference sequence). CDR3 length: 14 residues. Deletions cut 6 bases from V and 0 bases from J, with 9 bases between. The CDR3 nucleotides read TGTGCCAGCAGTCGGGACACCTCTGGAAACACCATATATTTT. This translates into CASSRDTSGNTIYF.

This clonotype has just a few counts. This chain uses TRBV4-2 with TRBJ2-3; 11 nucleotides line up with TRBD1. V dropped 1 base and J dropped 3; count of bases not matched to a gene: 3. The CDR3 contains 16 residues. The germline gives CDR1 LGHNA, CDR2 YNFKEQ. The CDR3 DNA reads as TGTGCCAGCAGCCAAGGGACAGGGGGCGCGACAGATACGCAGTATTTT. Translation: CASSQGTGGATDTQYF.

In its sample, this clonotype was seen many times. This rearrangement joins TRBV10-3 to TRBJ2-7; no definite D call. With 4 bases removed from V and 2 bases from J, the gap between germline ends came to 15 bases. CDR3 length: 15 amino acids. From germline, CDR1 is ENHRY and CDR2 SYGVKD. The CDR3 nucleotides are TGTGCCATCAGTGGCTTCGGTGGGGTGGCCTACGAGCAGTACTTC. Translation gives CAISGFGGVAYEQYF.

This clonotype was observed at least ten times. The chain uses TRBV28 and TRBJ1-5; weak D call: TRBD1 (5 bases). Looked up from germline, CDR1 is MDHEN and CDR2 is SYDVKM. Trimming took off 4 bases at V and 0 bases at J, with 13 bases between the two ends. This CDR3 is built from 16 residues. CDR3 nucleotides: TGTGCCAGCAGTTCATCCTCCGGGGGTAGCAATCAGCCCCAGCATTTT. Encoded protein: CASSSSSGGSNQPQHF.

This clonotype was seen ten or more times. This rearrangement joins TRBV12-3 or TRBV12-4 to TRBJ1-4, with D unclear. The CDR3 loop spans 15 amino acids. The V and J ends lost 1 base and 3 bases respectively, with 9 bases between them. The DNA of the CDR3 is TGTGCCAGCAGTTTAGGTGCAGGCGCTAATGAAAAACTGTTTTTT. This sequence encodes CASSLGAGANEKLFF.

This clonotype was detected many times. The chain links TRBV24-1 to TRBJ2-1, with TRBD1 matching 9 bases. The CDR3 is 16 amino acids. V lost 4 bases to trimming and J lost 4 bases; unmatched junction nucleotides: 7. Germline CDR1 reads KGHDR; CDR2 reads SFDVKD. The CDR3 is CATSDYRGLTYNEQFF. The CDR3 DNA follows: TGTGCCACCAGTGACTACAGGGGGCTTACTTACAATGAGCAGTTCTTC.

This clonotype showed up many times. The chain couples TRBV10-3 to TRBJ1-4; 9 nucleotides match TRBD1. Germline-derived CDR1 and CDR2 are ENHRY and SYGVKD. This CDR3 region has 15 residues. Trimming cost V 6 bases and J 8 bases; bases outside gene matches: 10. Here the CDR3 DNA reads TGTGCCATCAGCGACACCGGGACAGGGAGCGAAAAACTGTTTTTT. Its translation: CAISDTGTGSEKLFF.